What follows are 27 T cell receptor beta chains derived from one specimen sequenced in a study of blood T cell repertoires in COVID-19. Generated by immunoSEQ multiplex PCR, the TCRdb table keeps only in-frame clones and is missing some. This sample has over 250,000 clones, with approximately 90% found just once. Sequenced sample: peripheral blood. The source is a woman aged 25-40 years with COVID-19, enrolled during active disease.

The chain carries TRBV6-5 and TRBJ2-1; a possible D gene is TRBD2 (5 bases). The CDR3 loop spans 14 amino acids. Trimming pared 5 bases from V and 4 bases from J, leaving 12 bases between. CDR1 is MNHEY, CDR2 SVGAGI, per germline. The CDR3 bases are TGTGCCAGCAGTCCCGGGATCCAATACAATGAGCAGTTCTTC. Translation: CASSPGIQYNEQFF.

This sequence joins TRBV11-2 and TRBJ2-1; 9 bases align to TRBD1. The CDR3 covers 14 residues. The germline V gene encodes CDR1 SGHAT and CDR2 FQNNGV. V lost 3 bases to trimming and J lost 4 bases; unmatched junction nucleotides: 1. CDR3 sequence: CASSFGTGYNEQFF. CDR3 nucleotides: TGTGCCAGCAGCTTTGGGACAGGGTACAATGAGCAGTTCTTC.

The chain couples TRBV5-1 to TRBJ2-7, with 7 bases aligning to TRBD1. With 4 bases clipped from V and 4 bases from J, the junction kept 14 bases outside the gene matches. The germline V gene encodes CDR1 SGHRS and CDR2 YFSETQ. This CDR3 is built from 16 residues. The CDR3 protein is CASSRLLLGQAYEQYF. The CDR3 coding sequence is TGCGCCAGCAGCCGTTTACTACTTGGACAGGCTTACGAGCAGTACTTC.

The chain joins TRBV6-6 to TRBJ1-6, with 8 bases aligning to TRBD1. J was trimmed by 8 bases and V by 5 bases; bases with no gene match: 2. The CDR3 is 13 residues long. The germline CDR1 and CDR2 sequences are MNHNY and SVGAGI (reference sequence). Here the CDR3 reads CASSDRGDSPLHF. In DNA, the CDR3 is TGTGCCAGCAGTGACAGGGGCGATTCACCCCTCCACTTT.

As to this clone: Other nucleotide sequences in the sample specify the same CDR3. The chain links TRBV10-1 to TRBJ2-7; D ambiguous. The V gene lost 3 bases and the J gene lost 4 bases, with 4 bases spanning the gap. Germline loops: CDR1 WNHNN, CDR2 SYGVQD (reference sequence). The CDR3 totals 11 residues. The CDR3: CASSDGYEQYF. The CDR3 DNA reads as TGCGCCAGCAGTGACGGGTACGAGCAGTACTTC.

The rearrangement joins TRBV28 to TRBJ1-1; D may be TRBD1 (5 bases). The ends were cut back, 7 bases at V and 3 bases at J, with 15 bases in the middle. Germline assignment: CDR1 MDHEN and CDR2 SYDVKM. The CDR3 length is 14 residues. CDR3 nucleotides: TGTGCCAGCACCTCGGGGGGACTGCACACTGAAGCTTTCTTT. Translated: CASTSGGLHTEAFF.

V gene TRBV29-1 combines with J gene TRBJ2-5; the D is unclear. Germline V gene lookup returns CDR1 SQVTM and CDR2 ANQGSEA. Deletions cut 3 bases from V and 1 base from J, with 6 bases between. The CDR3 has 12 residues. CDR3 bases: TGCAGCGTTGATACAGCCCAAGAGACCCAGTACTTC. Amino acid sequence: CSVDTAQETQYF.

This clone was picked up one time. J is TRBJ2-2 and V is TRBV5-4; 7 bases line up with TRBD1. The trim removed 4 bases at V and 5 bases at J, leaving 11 bases unmatched. The germline V gene encodes CDR1 SGHNT and CDR2 YYREEE (reference sequence). This CDR3 is built from 16 residues. CDR3 residues: CASSKHRGVETGELFF. The CDR3 coding sequence is TGTGCCAGCAGCAAGCACAGGGGTGTCGAAACCGGGGAGCTGTTTTTT.

This clone appeared a single time. This chain connects TRBV30 to TRBJ2-1; D is undetermined. CDR3 length equals 11 residues. Germline V lookup: CDR1 GTSNPN, CDR2 SVGIG (reference sequence). Trimming took off 0 bases at V and 7 bases at J, with 4 bases between the two ends. The CDR3 bases are TGTGCCTGGAGTGTCCAAAATGAGCAGTTCTTC. This codes for CAWSVQNEQFF.

V and J are TRBV5-6 and TRBJ1-1, with 7 positions matching TRBD1. This CDR3 is built from 15 residues. Germline V gives CDR1 SGHDT, CDR2 YYEEEE. J lost 3 bases, V lost 2 bases, and 7 bases had no gene match. The CDR3 here is CASSFDRVGDTEAFF. The CDR3, as DNA: TGTGCCAGCAGCTTTGACAGGGTTGGAGACACTGAAGCTTTCTTT. The full variable domain, its missing parts supplied by reference TRBV5-6 and TRBJ1-1, is DAGVTQSPTHLIKTRGQQVTLRCSPKSGHDTVSWYQQALGQGPQFIFQYYEEEERQRGNFPDRFSGHQFPNYSSELNVNALLLGDSALYLCASSFDRVGDTEAFFGQGTRLTVV.

The rearrangement links TRBV7-9 to TRBJ2-7, with TRBD2 matching 8 bases. Germline-derived CDR1 and CDR2 are SEHNR and FQNEAQ (reference sequence). The CDR3 is 15 amino acids. V trimming: 1 base; J trimming: 5 bases; junction bases outside the gene matches: 7. The CDR3 sequence: CASSLDVLAVHEQYF. In DNA form, the CDR3 reads TGTGCCAGCAGCTTAGACGTACTAGCGGTCCACGAGCAGTACTTC.

The CDR3 is CSVRGQGVEKLFF. CDR3 nucleotide sequence: TGCAGCGTCAGGGGACAGGGGGTTGAAAAACTGTTTTTT. The chain recombines TRBV29-1 with TRBJ1-4; 11 bases match TRBD1. This CDR3 region has 13 residues. Per the germline V gene, CDR1 is SQVTM and CDR2 is ANQGSEA. V lost 6 bases, J lost 7 bases, and 4 bases stayed unmatched.

The rearrangement uses TRBV5-1 and TRBJ1-1; D perhaps matches TRBD1 (5 bases). The length of the CDR3 is 14 residues. The germline gives CDR1 SGHRS, CDR2 YFSETQ. The ends were cut back, 1 base at V and 6 bases at J, with 13 bases in the middle. CDR3 sequence (DNA): TGCGCCAGCAGCTTGAGCAGGGAGGTGGCTGAAGCTTTCTTT. It encodes CASSLSREVAEAFF. Based on the CDR3 plus reference TRBV5-1 and TRBJ1-1, the full variable domain is KAGVTQTPRYLIKTRGQQVTLSCSPISGHRSVSWYQQTPGQGLQFLFEYFSETQRNKGNFPGRFSGRQFSNSRSEMNVSTLELGDSALYLCASSLSREVAEAFFGQGTRLTVV.

The chain joins TRBV5-1 to TRBJ1-2, with TRBD1 matching 9 bases. J was trimmed by 6 bases and V by 0 bases; bases with no gene match: 6. The germline CDR1 and CDR2 sequences are SGHRS and YFSETQ. The CDR3 extends over 15 amino acids. CDR3 sequence: CASSLEGQGSHGYTF. CDR3 sequence (DNA): TGCGCCAGCAGCTTGGAGGGACAGGGTTCGCATGGCTACACCTTC. Using reference TRBV5-1 and TRBJ1-2 for the parts outside the CDR3, the full variable domain is KAGVTQTPRYLIKTRGQQVTLSCSPISGHRSVSWYQQTPGQGLQFLFEYFSETQRNKGNFPGRFSGRQFSNSRSEMNVSTLELGDSALYLCASSLEGQGSHGYTFGSGTRLTVV.

This clone was seen just once. This chain connects TRBV19 to TRBJ1-4; D gene ambiguous. V lost 3 bases and J lost 8, with 13 bases in between. Germline-derived CDR1 and CDR2 are LNHDA and SQIVND (reference sequence). The CDR3 totals 14 residues. CDR3: CASSILKFEEKLFF. CDR3 nucleotide sequence: TGTGCCAGTAGTATCCTGAAATTTGAGGAAAAACTGTTTTTT.

V is TRBV28 and J is TRBJ2-1, with 10 bases lining up with TRBD2. Germline trimming cut 6 bases from V and 7 bases from J; bases unmatched to any gene: 9. This CDR3 has 15 amino acids. CDR1 is MDHEN, CDR2 SYDVKM, per germline. The DNA for the CDR3 is TGTGCCAGCAGCTCGCCCGGGACTAGCGCGAATGAGCAGTTCTTC. It translates to CASSSPGTSANEQFF.

This chain joins TRBV29-1 and TRBJ2-1; D uncertain. Germline loops: CDR1 SQVTM, CDR2 ANQGSEA. Trimming cost V 4 bases and J 6 bases, with 13 bases left between them. The CDR3 contains 13 residues. This CDR3 reads CSVVGIGTNEQFF. CDR3 nucleotide sequence: TGCAGCGTTGTGGGCATAGGCACCAATGAGCAGTTCTTC.

DNA for the CDR3: TGTGCCAGCAGTCCATGGGAGGGAGGGGGGAGGTACGAGCAGTACTTC. This codes for CASSPWEGGGRYEQYF. V and J are TRBV27 and TRBJ2-7; tentatively, D is TRBD2 (7 bases). Germline V lookup: CDR1 MNHEY, CDR2 SMNVEV (reference sequence). V was trimmed by 5 bases and J by 4 bases, leaving 21 bases between them. This CDR3 is 16 amino acids long.

The DNA of the CDR3 is TGTGCCAGCAGTTACACGGGACAGGGTGATTCACCCCTCCACTTT. Encoded protein: CASSYTGQGDSPLHF. The chain couples TRBV6-6 to TRBJ1-6; 9 bases align to TRBD1. Looked up from germline, CDR1 is MNHNY and CDR2 is SVGAGI (reference sequence). V dropped 2 bases and J dropped 8; count of bases not matched to a gene: 4. The CDR3 has 15 amino acids.

The V and J genes are TRBV20-1 and TRBJ2-5; no clear D gene. From germline, CDR1 is DFQATT and CDR2 SNEGSKA (reference sequence). The CDR3 contains 12 residues. Trimming pared 3 bases from V and 3 bases from J, leaving 8 bases between. CDR3 region: CSASKREETQYF. The CDR3 DNA reads as TGCAGTGCTAGTAAGCGTGAAGAGACCCAGTACTTC.

The chain couples TRBV2 to TRBJ1-2; 7 bases match TRBD1. V was pared by 6 bases and J by 8 bases, with 9 bases of the junction left unmatched. Per the germline V gene, CDR1 is SNHLY and CDR2 is FYNNEI. The CDR3 length is 13 residues. DNA for the CDR3: TGTGCCAGCAGCCGACAGGGCGGCGGCGGCTACACCTTC. Encoded protein: CASSRQGGGGYTF.

V usage is TRBV5-8 and J usage is TRBJ1-6, with a weak D call TRBD1 (6 bases). This CDR3 has 13 amino acids. V lost 4 bases and J 10 bases, leaving 12 bases between the germline ends. Germline loops: CDR1 SGHTS, CDR2 YDEGEE. The CDR3 DNA reads as TGTGCCAGCAGCCAGGGGACCTACTCACCCCTCCACTTT. Residues: CASSQGTYSPLHF.

The rearrangement joins TRBV5-4 to TRBJ2-6; D is uncertain. Germline CDR1 reads SGHNT; CDR2 reads YYREEE (reference sequence). The V gene lost 0 bases and the J gene lost 0 bases, with 4 bases spanning the gap. CDR3 length: 15 residues. For the CDR3, the DNA is TGTGCCAGCAGCTTGGACAACTCTGGGGCCAACGTCCTGACTTTC. It specifies CASSLDNSGANVLTF.

This chain connects TRBV6-5 to TRBJ2-7; no definite D call. Germline CDR1 reads MNHEY; CDR2 reads SVGAGI. CDR3 length equals 13 residues. V dropped 4 bases and J dropped 1 base, with 8 bases sitting between them. CDR3 bases: TGTGCCAGCAGTTTTTCCCCTTCCTACGAGCAGTACTTC. It encodes CASSFSPSYEQYF.

This clone has more than one count but fewer than ten. This chain uses TRBV15 with TRBJ2-1, with 7 positions matching TRBD1. The germline gives CDR1 LNHNV, CDR2 YYDKDF (reference sequence). V gave up 5 bases and J gave up 4 bases; unmatched junction bases: 14. This CDR3 is built from 17 residues. This CDR3 reads CATSVHLPGTDYNEQFF. CDR3 nucleotides: TGTGCCACCAGCGTCCATCTACCCGGGACAGATTACAATGAGCAGTTCTTC.

The CDR3 sequence: CASSPGQGSYEQYF. The CDR3 DNA sequence: TGTGCCAGCAGCCCTGGACAGGGTTCCTACGAGCAGTACTTC. The chain has TRBV14 and TRBJ2-7; 8 nucleotides line up with TRBD1. V was pared by 4 bases and J by 1 base, with 3 bases of the junction left unmatched. The CDR3 sequence is 14 residues long. Germline CDR1 SGHDN, CDR2 FVKESK.

The chain uses TRBV27 and TRBJ2-1; 13 bases align to TRBD2. This CDR3 spans 16 amino acids. CDR1 and CDR2 from the germline V gene are MNHEY and SMNVEV (reference sequence). V lost 6 bases to trimming and J lost 8 bases; unmatched junction nucleotides: 10. CDR3 sequence: CASRRTSGRAMDEQFF. CDR3 nucleotide sequence: TGTGCCAGCAGACGAACTAGCGGGAGGGCCATGGATGAGCAGTTCTTC.